This TCR beta chain was captured in a study of T cell changes during pregnancy in multiple sclerosis. Looked up from germline, CDR1 is SGHTA and CDR2 is FQGNSA. The CDR3 extends over 16 amino acids. Trimming left V 5 bases short and J 1 base short, with 12 bases between. Clones were sequenced by immunoSEQ multiplex PCR, and TCRdb holds only the in-frame ones, with some missing. The sample comprises tens of thousands of clones, around 93% of which are singletons, and roughly 2.6% rests with the top ten. This sample comprised peripheral blood, obtained in the second trimester of pregnancy. This clonotype was sampled from a female donor in good health, enrolled as a control in a pregnancy study. This chain uses TRBV7-2 with TRBJ2-6; tentative D call: TRBD1 (5 bases). CDR3 region: CASSTSSGSGANVLTF. The CDR3 bases are TGTGCCAGCAGCACGTCCTCAGGGTCTGGGGCCAACGTCCTGACTTTC.